The next 8 T cell receptor beta chains were all read from a single sample in a study of T-cell reconstitution after alpha-beta-depleted transplantation in children. For TCRbeta, the library was prepared with unique molecular identifiers. TCRdb reprocessed the PCR reads with MiXCR, giving one entry per CDR3 protein. The top ten hold 20% to 25% of the sample, which has approximately 290,000 distinct CDR3 sequences, around a tenth seen once. The material sequenced was peripheral blood, taken 180 days after TCRalphabeta/CD19-depleted stem cell transplant. Every receptor here comes from a male patient between 2 and 9 years old who had a stem cell transplant for chronic granulomatous disease, so the T cells may come from the graft donor.

This clonotype has a count of ten or more. The rearrangement uses TRBV18 and TRBJ1-6; no clear D gene. Trimming pared 4 bases from V and 1 base from J, leaving 14 bases between. The CDR3 totals 17 residues. Germline CDR1 and CDR2: KGHSH and LQKENI. CDR3 amino acids: CASSQLKGESYNSPLHF. The CDR3 DNA is TGTGCCAGCTCACAGTTAAAAGGAGAGTCCTATAATTCACCCCTCCACTTT. The full variable domain, with the rest looked up from reference TRBV18 and TRBJ1-6, is NAGVMQNPRHLVRRRGQEARLRCSPMKGHSHVYWYRQLPEEGLKFMVYLQKENIIDESGMPKERFSAEFPKEGPSILRIQQVVRGDSAAYFCASSQLKGESYNSPLHFGNGTRLTVT.

In this sample, this clonotype turned up many times. The J gene is TRBJ2-7, the V gene TRBV20-1, with 10 bases identical to TRBD1. This CDR3 comprises 13 residues. With 4 bases clipped from V and 4 bases from J, the junction kept 4 bases outside the gene matches. Germline V gene sequence: CDR1 DFQATT, CDR2 SNEGSKA (reference sequence). The CDR3 DNA sequence: TGCAGTGCTACCCGGGACAGGGGTTACGAGCAGTACTTC. It translates to CSATRDRGYEQYF.

This clonotype came up many times. The chain couples TRBV7-8 to TRBJ2-3; 9 positions agree with TRBD2. The ends lost 4 bases at V and 3 bases at J; junction bases unmatched: 8. Germline assignment: CDR1 SGHVS and CDR2 FQNEAQ. This CDR3 is 16 amino acids long. DNA for the CDR3: TGTGCCAGCAGCTCACTCAAGCGGGGGGTTACAGATACGCAGTATTTT. It yields the protein CASSSLKRGVTDTQYF.

Ten or more counts support this clonotype. This chain uses TRBV7-2 with TRBJ2-5; 7 bases are a match to TRBD1. V lost 0 bases to trimming and J lost 4 bases; unmatched junction nucleotides: 5. CDR1 and CDR2 (germline): SGHTA, FQGNSA. CDR3 size: 15 residues. CDR3 region: CASSLAGQVIETQYF. CDR3 coding DNA: TGTGCCAGCAGCTTAGCAGGACAGGTCATAGAGACCCAGTACTTC.

This clonotype has at least ten counts. The rearrangement uses TRBV29-1 and TRBJ2-5, with D unresolved. The V and J ends lost 8 bases and 5 bases respectively, with 9 bases between them. Per germline, CDR1 SQVTM and CDR2 ANQGSEA. There are 10 residues in the CDR3. The CDR3 nucleotides are TGCAGCATACACACCGAGACCCAGTACTTC. Amino acids: CSIHTETQYF.

V usage is TRBV30 and J usage is TRBJ1-2; D is unresolved. In germline, CDR1 is GTSNPN, CDR2 SVGIG (reference sequence). The CDR3 contains 15 residues. V was trimmed by 0 bases and J by 4 bases, leaving 15 bases between them. The chain's CDR3 is CAWSVLVTKPYGYTF. The CDR3 DNA follows: TGTGCCTGGAGTGTACTGGTGACGAAGCCCTATGGCTACACCTTC.

This clonotype was counted ten times or more. V is TRBV7-8 and J is TRBJ2-7; D not resolved. The CDR3 contains 14 residues. Germline V gene sequence: CDR1 SGHVS, CDR2 FQNEAQ. Trimming pared 5 bases from V and 6 bases from J, leaving 17 bases between. This chain's CDR3 is CASSPIGSGREQYF. The CDR3, as DNA: TGTGCCAGCAGCCCTATTGGGTCGGGTCGCGAGCAGTACTTC.

The chain links TRBV5-1 to TRBJ2-1; maybe TRBD1 (6 bases). CDR3 length equals 15 residues. Germline CDR1 SGHRS, CDR2 YFSETQ. V was clipped by 0 bases and J by 6 bases, with 13 bases between them. CDR3 loop: CASSLAGAMANEQFF. The CDR3, as DNA: TGCGCCAGCAGCTTGGCAGGGGCGATGGCCAATGAGCAGTTCTTC.